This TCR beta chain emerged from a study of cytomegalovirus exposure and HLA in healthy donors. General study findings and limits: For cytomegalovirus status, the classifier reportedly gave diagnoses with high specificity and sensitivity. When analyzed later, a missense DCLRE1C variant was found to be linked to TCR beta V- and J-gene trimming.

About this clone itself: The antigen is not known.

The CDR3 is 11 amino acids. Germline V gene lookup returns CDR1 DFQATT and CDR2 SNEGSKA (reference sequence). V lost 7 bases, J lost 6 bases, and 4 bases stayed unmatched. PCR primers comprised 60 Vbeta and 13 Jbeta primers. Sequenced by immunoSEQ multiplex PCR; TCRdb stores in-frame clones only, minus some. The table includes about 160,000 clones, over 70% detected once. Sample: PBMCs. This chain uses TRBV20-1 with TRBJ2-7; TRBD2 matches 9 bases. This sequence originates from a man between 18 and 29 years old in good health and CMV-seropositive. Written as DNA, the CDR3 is TGCAGTGTATATAGCGGGGGCGAGCAGTACTTC. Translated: CSVYSGGEQYF.